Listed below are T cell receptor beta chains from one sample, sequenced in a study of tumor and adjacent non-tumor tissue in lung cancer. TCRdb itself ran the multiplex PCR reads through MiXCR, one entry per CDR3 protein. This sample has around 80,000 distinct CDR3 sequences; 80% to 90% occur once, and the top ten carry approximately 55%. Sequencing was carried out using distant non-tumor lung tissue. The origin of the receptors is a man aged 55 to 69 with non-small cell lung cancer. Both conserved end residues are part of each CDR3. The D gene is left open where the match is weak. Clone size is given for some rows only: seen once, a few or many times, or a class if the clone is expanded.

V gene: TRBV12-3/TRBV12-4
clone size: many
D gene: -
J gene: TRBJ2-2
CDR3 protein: CASRGQGRGELFF
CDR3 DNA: TGTGCCAGCAGGGGTCAGGGTAGAGGGGAGCTGTTTTTT

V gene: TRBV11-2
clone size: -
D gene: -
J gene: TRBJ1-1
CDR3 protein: CASSLKRSTNAFF
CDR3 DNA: TGTGCCAGCAGCTTAAAGCGGAGCACTAACGCTTTCTTT

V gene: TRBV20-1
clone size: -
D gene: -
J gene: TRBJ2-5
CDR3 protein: CSPRRGAVDGETQHF
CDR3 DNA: TGCAGTCCCCGTCGGGGGGCCGTCGACGGAGAGACCCAGCACTTC

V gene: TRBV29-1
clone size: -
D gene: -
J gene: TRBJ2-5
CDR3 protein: CSVTEPQETQYF
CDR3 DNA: TGCAGCGTAACGGAACCTCAAGAGACCCAGTACTTC

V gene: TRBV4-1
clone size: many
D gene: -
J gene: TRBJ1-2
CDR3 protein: CASSQVLRSIGGYTF
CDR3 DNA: TGCGCCAGCAGCCAAGTACTTAGGTCGATAGGCGGCTACACCTTC

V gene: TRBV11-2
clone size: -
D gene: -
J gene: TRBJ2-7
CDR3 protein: CISSRGRGALSYEQYF
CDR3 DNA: TGTATTAGCAGCCGTGGGAGGGGGGCTCTCTCCTACGAGCAGTACTTC

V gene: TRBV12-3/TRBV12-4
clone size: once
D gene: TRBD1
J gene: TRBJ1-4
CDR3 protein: CASSLRQGREKLFF
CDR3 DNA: TGTGCCAGCAGTTTGAGACAGGGCAGGGAAAAACTGTTTTTT

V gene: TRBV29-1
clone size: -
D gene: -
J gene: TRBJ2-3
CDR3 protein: CNIKVFTDTQYF
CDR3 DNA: TGCAACATAAAGGTTTTCACAGATACGCAGTATTTT

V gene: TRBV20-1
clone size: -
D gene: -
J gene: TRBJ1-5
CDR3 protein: CSAHNQGFPNQPHHF
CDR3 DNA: TGCAGTGCTCATAACCAGGGGTTTCCTAATCAGCCCCACCATTTC

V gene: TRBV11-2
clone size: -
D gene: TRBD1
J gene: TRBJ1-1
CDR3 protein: CASSLENIQGPLNTETFF
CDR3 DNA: TGTGCCAGCAGCTTGGAAAATATACAGGGGCCCTTGAACACTGAAACTTTCTTT

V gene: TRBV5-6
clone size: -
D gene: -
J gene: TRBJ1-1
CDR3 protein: CPSNLLQDSEAFF
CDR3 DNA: TGTCCCAGCAACTTGCTTCAGGACAGTGAAGCTTTCTTT

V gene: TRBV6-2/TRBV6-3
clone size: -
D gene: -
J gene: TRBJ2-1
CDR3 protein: CASTYRTARNEQFF
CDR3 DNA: TGTGCCAGCACGTACCGGACAGCCCGCAATGAGCAATTCTTC

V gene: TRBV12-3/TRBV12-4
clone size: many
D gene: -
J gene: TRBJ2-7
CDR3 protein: CASSSLNSYEQYF
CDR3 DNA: TGTGCCAGCAGTTCTCTCAACAGTTACGAGCAGTACTTC

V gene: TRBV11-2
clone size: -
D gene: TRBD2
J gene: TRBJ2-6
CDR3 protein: CACSPTSGGTTGANVLTF
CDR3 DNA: TGTGCCTGTAGTCCAACTAGCGGGGGAACCACTGGGGCCAACGTCCTGACTTTC

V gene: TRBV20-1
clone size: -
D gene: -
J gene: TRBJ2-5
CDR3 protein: CSVPVLAQETQYF
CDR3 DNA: TGCAGTGTACCGGTACTAGCTCAAGAGACCCAGTACTTC

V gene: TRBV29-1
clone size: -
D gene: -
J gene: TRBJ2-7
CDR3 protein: CSVQARRGGEEDEQYF
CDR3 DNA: TGCAGCGTTCAAGCCCGGAGGGGGGGTGAAGAAGACGAGCAGTACTTC

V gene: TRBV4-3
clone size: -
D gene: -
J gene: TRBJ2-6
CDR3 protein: CASGQDNSGANVLTF
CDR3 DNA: TGCGCCAGCGGCCAAGACAACTCCGGGGCCAACGTCCTGACTTTC

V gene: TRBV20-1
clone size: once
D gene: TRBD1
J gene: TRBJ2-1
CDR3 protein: CSTRVRGGQGELFF
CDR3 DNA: TGCAGTACTAGAGTTCGGGGTGGACAGGGTGAGCTGTTCTTC

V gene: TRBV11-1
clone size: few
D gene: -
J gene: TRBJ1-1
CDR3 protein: CASSLGHRMNTEAFF
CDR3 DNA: TGTGCCAGCAGCTTAGGGCACCGCATGAACACTGAAGCTTTCTTT

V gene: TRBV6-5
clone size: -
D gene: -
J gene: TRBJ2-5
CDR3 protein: CTSSFRGRQQETQYF
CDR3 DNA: TGTACCAGCAGTTTTCGGGGGCGACAACAAGAGACCCAGTACTTC

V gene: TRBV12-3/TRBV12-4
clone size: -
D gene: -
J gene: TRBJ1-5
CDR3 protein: CASSDTRGQPQHF
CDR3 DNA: TGTGCCAGCAGTGATACTCGTGGGCAACCCCAGCATTTT

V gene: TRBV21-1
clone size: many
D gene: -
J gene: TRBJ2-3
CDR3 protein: CASSRGPEIADTQYF
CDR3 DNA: TGTGCCAGCAGTAGGGGGCCGGAGATCGCAGATACGCAGTATTTT

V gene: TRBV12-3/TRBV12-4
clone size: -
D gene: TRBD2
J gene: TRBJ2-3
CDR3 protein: CASSFVGLVGGAETQYF
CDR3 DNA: TGTGCCAGCAGTTTCGTGGGACTAGTGGGGGGAGCTGAAACGCAGTATTTT

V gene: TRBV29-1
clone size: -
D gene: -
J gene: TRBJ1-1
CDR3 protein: CSASRGHASMNIEALF
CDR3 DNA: TGCAGCGCCTCCAGGGGCCACGCATCCATGAACATTGAAGCTTTATTT

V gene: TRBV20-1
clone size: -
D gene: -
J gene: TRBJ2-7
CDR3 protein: CSISAVTNEQYF
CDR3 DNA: TGCAGTATTAGTGCGGTCACCAACGAGCAGTACTTC

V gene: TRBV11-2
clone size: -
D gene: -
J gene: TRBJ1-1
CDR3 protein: CASILGGTRTEDFF
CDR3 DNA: TGTGCCAGCATCTTAGGAGGGACTCGAACTGAAGATTTCTTT

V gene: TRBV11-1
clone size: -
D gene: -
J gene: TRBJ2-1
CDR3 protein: CASSLVGKQSYNEQLF
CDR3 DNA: TGTGCCAGCAGCTTGGTTGGTAAACAGTCCTACAATGAGCAGCTCTTC

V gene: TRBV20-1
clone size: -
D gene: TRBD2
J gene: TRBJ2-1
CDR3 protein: CTADRDYNEQFF
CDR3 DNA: TGCACTGCTGACCGGGACTATAATGAGCAGTTCTTC

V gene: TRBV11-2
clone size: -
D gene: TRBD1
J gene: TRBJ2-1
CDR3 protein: CTSGLGGQGYNEQFF
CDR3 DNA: TGTACCAGCGGCCTAGGCGGACAGGGGTACAATGAGCAGTTCTTC

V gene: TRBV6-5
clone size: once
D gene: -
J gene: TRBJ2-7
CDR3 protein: CANSYTSTGVSYEQYF
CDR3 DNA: TGTGCCAACAGTTACACCTCGACAGGTGTCTCCTACGAACAGTACTTC

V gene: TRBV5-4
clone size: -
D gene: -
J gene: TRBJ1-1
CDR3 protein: CASSPGRHGRGDTEAFF
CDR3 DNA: TGTGCCAGCAGCCCCGGTCGACATGGACGAGGGGACACTGAAGCTTTCTTT